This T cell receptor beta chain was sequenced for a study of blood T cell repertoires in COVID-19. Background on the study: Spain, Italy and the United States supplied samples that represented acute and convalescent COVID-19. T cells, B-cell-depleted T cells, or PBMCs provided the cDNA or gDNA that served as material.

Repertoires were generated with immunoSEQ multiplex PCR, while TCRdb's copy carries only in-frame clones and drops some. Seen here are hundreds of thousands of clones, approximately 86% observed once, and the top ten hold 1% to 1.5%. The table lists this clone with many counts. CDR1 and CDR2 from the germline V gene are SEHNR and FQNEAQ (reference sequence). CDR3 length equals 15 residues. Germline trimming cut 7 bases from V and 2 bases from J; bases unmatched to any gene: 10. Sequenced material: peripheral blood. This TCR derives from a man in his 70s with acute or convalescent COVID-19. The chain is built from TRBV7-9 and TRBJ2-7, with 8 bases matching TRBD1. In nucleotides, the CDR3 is TGTGCCAGCACTTCCTCGACAGGGGATCCCTACGAGCAGTACTTC. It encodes CASTSSTGDPYEQYF.